The source of this TCR beta chain is a study of blood T cell repertoires in COVID-19. Study context: There were acute and convalescent COVID-19 samples, and they came from the United States, Italy and Spain. Sources were T cells, B-cell-depleted T cells, or PBMCs; the material itself was cDNA or gDNA.

V trimming: 2 bases; J trimming: 3 bases; junction bases outside the gene matches: 4. The V gene's germline CDR1 is MNHEY and CDR2 SMNVEV (reference sequence). CDR3 length: 14 residues. As originally analysed: Estimation of nucleated cell counts relied on the amplification of reference gene primers. Assay: immunoSEQ multiplex PCR; the TCRdb copy retains only in-frame clones and omits some. V and J calls plus clone size are reproduced from that table; the DNA served to infer D and trimming. The sample has more than 95,000 clones, approximately 68% seen once; the top ten hold roughly 2%. Sequencing input: peripheral blood. This chain joins TRBV27 and TRBJ2-7, with 7 nucleotides matching TRBD1. The receptor comes from a woman aged 70-85 years with acute or convalescent COVID-19. Here the CDR3 reads CASSLRQGGYEQYF. The CDR3 DNA reads as TGTGCCAGCAGTTTAAGACAGGGCGGCTACGAGCAGTACTTC.